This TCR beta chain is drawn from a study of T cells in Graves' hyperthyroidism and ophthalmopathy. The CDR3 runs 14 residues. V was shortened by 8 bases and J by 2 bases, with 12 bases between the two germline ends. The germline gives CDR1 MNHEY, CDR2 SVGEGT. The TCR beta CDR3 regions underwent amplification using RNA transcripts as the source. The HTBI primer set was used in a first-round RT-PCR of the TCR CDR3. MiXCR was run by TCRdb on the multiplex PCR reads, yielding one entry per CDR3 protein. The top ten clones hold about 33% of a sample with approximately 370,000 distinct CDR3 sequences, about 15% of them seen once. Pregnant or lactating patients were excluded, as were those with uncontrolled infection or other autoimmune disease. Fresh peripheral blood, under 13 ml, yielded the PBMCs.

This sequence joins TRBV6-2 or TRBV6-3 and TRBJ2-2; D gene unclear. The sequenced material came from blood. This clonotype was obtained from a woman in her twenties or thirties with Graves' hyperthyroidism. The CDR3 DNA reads TGTGCCAGCGACTCCCATCTAAACACCGGGGAGCTGTTTTTT. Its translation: CASDSHLNTGELFF.